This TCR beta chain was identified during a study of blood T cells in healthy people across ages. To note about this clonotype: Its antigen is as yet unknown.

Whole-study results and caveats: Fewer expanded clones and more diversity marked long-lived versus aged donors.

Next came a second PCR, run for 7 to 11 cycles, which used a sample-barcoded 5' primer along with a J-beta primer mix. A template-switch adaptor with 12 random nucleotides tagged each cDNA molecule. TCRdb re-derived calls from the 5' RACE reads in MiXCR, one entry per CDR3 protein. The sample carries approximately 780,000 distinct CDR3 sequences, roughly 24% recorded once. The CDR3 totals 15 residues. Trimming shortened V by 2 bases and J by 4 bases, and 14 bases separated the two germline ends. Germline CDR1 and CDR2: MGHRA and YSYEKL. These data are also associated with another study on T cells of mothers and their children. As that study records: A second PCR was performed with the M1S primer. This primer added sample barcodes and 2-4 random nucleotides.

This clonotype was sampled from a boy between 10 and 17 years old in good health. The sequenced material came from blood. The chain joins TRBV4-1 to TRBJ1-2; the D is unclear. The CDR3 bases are TGCGCCAGCAGCCAAATCGGTCTCCTTGGCTATGGCTACACCTTC. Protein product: CASSQIGLLGYGYTF.